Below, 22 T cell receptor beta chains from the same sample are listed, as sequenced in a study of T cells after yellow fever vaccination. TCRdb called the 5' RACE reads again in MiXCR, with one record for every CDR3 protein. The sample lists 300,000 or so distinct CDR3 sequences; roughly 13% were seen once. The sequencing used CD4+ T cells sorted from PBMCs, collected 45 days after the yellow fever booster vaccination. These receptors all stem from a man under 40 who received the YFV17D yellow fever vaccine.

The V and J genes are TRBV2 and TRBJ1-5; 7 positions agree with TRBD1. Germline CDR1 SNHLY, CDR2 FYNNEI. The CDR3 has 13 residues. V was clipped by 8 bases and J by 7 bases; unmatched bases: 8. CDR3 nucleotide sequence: TGTGCCAGCGGAAGACAGGGACGGCAGCCCCAGCATTTT. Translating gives CASGRQGRQPQHF.

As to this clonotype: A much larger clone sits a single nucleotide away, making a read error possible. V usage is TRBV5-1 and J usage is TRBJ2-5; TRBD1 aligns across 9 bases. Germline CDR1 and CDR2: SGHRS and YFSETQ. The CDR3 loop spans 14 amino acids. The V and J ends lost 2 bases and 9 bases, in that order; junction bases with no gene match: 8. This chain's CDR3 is CASSLTGGREAQYF. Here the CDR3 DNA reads TGCGCCAGCAGCTTAACAGGGGGCAGGGAGGCCCAGTACTTC.

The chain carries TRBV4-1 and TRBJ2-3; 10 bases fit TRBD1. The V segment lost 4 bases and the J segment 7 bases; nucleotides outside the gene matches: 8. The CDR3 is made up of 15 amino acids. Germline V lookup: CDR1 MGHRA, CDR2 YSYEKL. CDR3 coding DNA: TGCGCCAGCAGCCCGGGACAGGGGCTGGTGAATACGCAGTATTTT. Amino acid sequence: CASSPGQGLVNTQYF.

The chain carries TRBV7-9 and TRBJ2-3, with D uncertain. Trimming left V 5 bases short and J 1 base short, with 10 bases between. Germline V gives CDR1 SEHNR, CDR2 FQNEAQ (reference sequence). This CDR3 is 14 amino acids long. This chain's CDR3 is CASSRPLGTDTQYF. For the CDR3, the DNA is TGTGCCAGCAGCCGACCCCTCGGCACAGATACGCAGTATTTT. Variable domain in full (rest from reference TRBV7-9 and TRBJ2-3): DTGVSQNPRHKITKRGQNVTFRCDPISEHNRLYWYRQTLGQGPEFLTYFQNEAQLEKSRLLSDRFSAERPKGSFSTLEIQRTEQGDSAMYLCASSRPLGTDTQYFGPGTRLTVL.

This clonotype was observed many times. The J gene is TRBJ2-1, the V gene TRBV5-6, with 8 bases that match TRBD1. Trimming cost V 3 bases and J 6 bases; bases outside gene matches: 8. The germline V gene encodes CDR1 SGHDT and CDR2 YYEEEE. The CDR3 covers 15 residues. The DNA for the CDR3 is TGTGCCAGCAGCTCAGGACAGGGCTGGGGCAATGAGCAGTTCTTC. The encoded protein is CASSSGQGWGNEQFF. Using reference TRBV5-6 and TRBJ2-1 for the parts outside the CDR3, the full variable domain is DAGVTQSPTHLIKTRGQQVTLRCSPKSGHDTVSWYQQALGQGPQFIFQYYEEEERQRGNFPDRFSGHQFPNYSSELNVNALLLGDSALYLCASSSGQGWGNEQFFGPGTRLTVL.

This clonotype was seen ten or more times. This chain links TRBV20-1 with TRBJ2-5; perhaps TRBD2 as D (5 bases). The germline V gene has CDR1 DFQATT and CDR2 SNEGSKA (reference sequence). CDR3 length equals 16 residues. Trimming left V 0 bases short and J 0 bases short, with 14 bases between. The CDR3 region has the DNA TGCAGTGCTAGAGATTTGCTAGCAGAGTACCAAGAGACCCAGTACTTC. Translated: CSARDLLAEYQETQYF.

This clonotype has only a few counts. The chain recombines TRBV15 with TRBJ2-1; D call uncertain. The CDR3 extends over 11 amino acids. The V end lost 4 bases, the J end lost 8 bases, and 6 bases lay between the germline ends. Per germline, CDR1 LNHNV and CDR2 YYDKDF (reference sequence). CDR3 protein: CATSKRDEQFF. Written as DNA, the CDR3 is TGTGCCACCAGCAAGAGAGATGAGCAGTTCTTC.

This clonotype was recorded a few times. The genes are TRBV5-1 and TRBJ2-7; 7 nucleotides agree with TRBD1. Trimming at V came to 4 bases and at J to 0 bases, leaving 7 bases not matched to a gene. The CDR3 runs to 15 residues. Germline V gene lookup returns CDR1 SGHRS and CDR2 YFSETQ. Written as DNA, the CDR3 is TGCGCCAGCAGCCTGCTACAGGGGACCTCCTACGAGCAGTACTTC. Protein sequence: CASSLLQGTSYEQYF.

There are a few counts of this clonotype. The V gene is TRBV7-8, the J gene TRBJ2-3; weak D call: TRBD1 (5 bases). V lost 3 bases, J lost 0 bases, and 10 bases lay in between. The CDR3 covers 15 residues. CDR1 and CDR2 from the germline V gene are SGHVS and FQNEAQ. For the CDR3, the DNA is TGTGCCAGCAGCTTCCGACAGCAAAGCACAGATACGCAGTATTTT. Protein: CASSFRQQSTDTQYF.

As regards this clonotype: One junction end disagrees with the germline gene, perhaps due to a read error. The CDR3 nucleotides are TGTGCTAGCAGCTTAGCGACTGGAATTAATGAGCAGTTCTTC. It specifies CASSLATGINEQFF. V usage is TRBV7-7 and J usage is TRBJ2-1, with D possibly TRBD2 on 5 matching bases. The V gene's germline CDR1 is SSHAT and CDR2 FNYEAQ (reference sequence). CDR3 length: 14 amino acids.

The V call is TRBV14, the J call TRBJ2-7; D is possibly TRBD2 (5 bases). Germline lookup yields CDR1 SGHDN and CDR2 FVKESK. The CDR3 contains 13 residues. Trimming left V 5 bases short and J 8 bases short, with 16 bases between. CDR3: CASSGEIMTQQYF. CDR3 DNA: TGTGCCAGCAGCGGGGAGATTATGACGCAGCAGTACTTC.

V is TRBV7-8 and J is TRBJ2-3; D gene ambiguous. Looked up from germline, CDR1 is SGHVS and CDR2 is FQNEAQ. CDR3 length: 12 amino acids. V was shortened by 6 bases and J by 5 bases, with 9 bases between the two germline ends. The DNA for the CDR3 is TGTGCCAGCAGGCCGGATAGAGATACGCAGTATTTT. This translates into CASRPDRDTQYF. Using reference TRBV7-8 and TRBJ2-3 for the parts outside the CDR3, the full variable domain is GAGVSQSPRYKVAKRGQDVALRCDPISGHVSLFWYQQALGQGPEFLTYFQNEAQLDKSGLPSDRFFAERPEGSVSTLKIQRTQQEDSAVYLCASRPDRDTQYFGPGTRLTVL.

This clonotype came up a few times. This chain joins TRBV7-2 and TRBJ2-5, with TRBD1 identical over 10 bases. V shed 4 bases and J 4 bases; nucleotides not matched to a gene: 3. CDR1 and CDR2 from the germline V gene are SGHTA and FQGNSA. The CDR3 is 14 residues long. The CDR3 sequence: CASSSTGGLETQYF. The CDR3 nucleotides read TGTGCCAGCAGCTCGACAGGGGGCTTAGAGACCCAGTACTTC.

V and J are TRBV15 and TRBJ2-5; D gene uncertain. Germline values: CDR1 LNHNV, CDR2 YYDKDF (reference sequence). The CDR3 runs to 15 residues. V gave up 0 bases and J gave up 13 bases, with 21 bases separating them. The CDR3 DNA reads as TGTGCCACCAGCAGAGATATACATCAGGCATCTCTCACGTACTTC. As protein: CATSRDIHQASLTYF.

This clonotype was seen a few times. The CDR3 sequence: CASSARMEIYNEQFF. The CDR3 DNA reads as TGTGCCAGCAGCGCGAGGATGGAGATTTACAATGAGCAGTTCTTC. The chain joins TRBV12-3 or TRBV12-4 to TRBJ2-1; D is ambiguous. There are 15 residues in the CDR3. Between the trimmed V and J ends, which lost 6 bases and 4 bases, there was a span of 16 bases.

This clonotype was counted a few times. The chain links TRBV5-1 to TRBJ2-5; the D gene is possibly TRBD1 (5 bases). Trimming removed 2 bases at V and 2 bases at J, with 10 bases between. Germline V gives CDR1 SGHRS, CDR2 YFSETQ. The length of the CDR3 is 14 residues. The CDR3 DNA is TGCGCCAGCAGCTTCACGCGACAGCAAGAGACCCAGTACTTC. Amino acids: CASSFTRQQETQYF. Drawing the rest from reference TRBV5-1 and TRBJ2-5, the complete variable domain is KAGVTQTPRYLIKTRGQQVTLSCSPISGHRSVSWYQQTPGQGLQFLFEYFSETQRNKGNFPGRFSGRQFSNSRSEMNVSTLELGDSALYLCASSFTRQQETQYFGPGTRLLVL.

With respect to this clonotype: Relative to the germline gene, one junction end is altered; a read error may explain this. The CDR3 region is CSVYQGAKEKLFF. The CDR3 DNA is TGCAGCGTGTATCAGGGGGCTAAAGAAAAACTGTTTTTT. J is TRBJ1-4 and V is TRBV29-1; TRBD1 agrees at 8 bases. The CDR3 runs 13 residues. CDR1 and CDR2 (germline): SQVTM, ANQGSEA.

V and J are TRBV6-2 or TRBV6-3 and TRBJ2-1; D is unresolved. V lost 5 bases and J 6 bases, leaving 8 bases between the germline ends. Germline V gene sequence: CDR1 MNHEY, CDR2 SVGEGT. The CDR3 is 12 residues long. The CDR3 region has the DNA TGTGCCAGCAGTCAGAGTCGCAATGAGCAGTTCTTC. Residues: CASSQSRNEQFF.

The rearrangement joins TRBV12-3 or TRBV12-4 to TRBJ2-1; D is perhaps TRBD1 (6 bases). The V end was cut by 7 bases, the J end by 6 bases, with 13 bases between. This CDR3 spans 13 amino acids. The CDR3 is CASNRQAPNEQFF. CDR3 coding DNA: TGTGCCAGCAACCGACAGGCCCCCAATGAGCAGTTCTTC.

The CDR3 spells CASSFLLGGTKNIQYF. In DNA, the CDR3 is TGTGCCAGCAGCTTCCTCTTGGGCGGAACCAAAAACATTCAGTACTTC. This chain joins TRBV11-2 and TRBJ2-4; D is uncertain. Trimming cost V 3 bases and J 2 bases, with 14 bases left between them. The CDR3 is 16 residues long. Germline V gene lookup returns CDR1 SGHAT and CDR2 FQNNGV.

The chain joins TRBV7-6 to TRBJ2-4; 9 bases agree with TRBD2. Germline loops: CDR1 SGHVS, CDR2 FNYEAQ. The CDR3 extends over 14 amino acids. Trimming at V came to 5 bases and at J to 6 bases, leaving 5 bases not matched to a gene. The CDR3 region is CASSAGTSPNIQYF. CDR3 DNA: TGTGCCAGCAGCGCCGGGACTAGCCCAAACATTCAGTACTTC.

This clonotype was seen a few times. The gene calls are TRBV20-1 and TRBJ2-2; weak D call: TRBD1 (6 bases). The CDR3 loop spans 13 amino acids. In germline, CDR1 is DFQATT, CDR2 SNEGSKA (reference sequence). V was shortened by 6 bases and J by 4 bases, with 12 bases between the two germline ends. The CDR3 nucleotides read TGCAGTGCCCTTGACAGGATCACCGGGGAGCTGTTTTTT. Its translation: CSALDRITGELFF.